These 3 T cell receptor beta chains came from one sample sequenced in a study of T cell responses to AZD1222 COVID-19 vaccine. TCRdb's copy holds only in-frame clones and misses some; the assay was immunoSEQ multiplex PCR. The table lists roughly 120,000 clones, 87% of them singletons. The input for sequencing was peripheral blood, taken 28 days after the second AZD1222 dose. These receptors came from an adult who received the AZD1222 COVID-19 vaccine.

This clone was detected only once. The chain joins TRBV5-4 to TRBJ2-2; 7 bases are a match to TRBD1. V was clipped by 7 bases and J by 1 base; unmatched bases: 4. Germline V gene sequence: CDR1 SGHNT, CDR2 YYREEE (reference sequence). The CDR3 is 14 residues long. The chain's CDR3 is CASRDRENTGELFF. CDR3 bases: TGTGCCAGCCGCGACAGGGAGAACACCGGGGAGCTGTTTTTT. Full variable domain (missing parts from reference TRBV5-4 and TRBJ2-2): ETGVTQSPTHLIKTRGQQVTLRCSSQSGHNTVSWYQQALGQGPQFIFQYYREEENGRGNFPPRFSGLQFPNYSSELNVNALELDDSALYLCASRDRENTGELFFGEGSRLTVL.

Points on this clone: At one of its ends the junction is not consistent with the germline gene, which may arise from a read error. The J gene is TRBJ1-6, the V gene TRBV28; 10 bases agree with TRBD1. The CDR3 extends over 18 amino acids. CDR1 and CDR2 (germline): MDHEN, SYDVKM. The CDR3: CASSLPSRDRGYISPLHF. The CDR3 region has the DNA TGTGCCAGCAGTTTACCTTCCCGGGACAGGGGTTATATTTCACCCCTCCACTTT.

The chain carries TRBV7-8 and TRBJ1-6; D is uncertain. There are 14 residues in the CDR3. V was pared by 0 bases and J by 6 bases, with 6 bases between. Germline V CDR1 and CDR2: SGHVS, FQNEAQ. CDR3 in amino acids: CASSLAVTNSPLHF. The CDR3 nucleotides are TGTGCCAGCAGCTTAGCCGTCACTAATTCACCCCTCCACTTT.